The clone carrying this T cell receptor beta chain turned up a few times. The antigen is unknown. This record comes from a study of cytomegalovirus exposure and HLA in healthy donors. After removal of 0 bases from V and 7 bases from J, the junction contained 9 bases not matched to a gene. Germline V gives CDR1 MNHNS, CDR2 SASEGT. The CDR3 is 16 amino acids. PCR primers comprised 60 Vbeta and 13 Jbeta primers. The protocol was immunoSEQ multiplex PCR, while the TCRdb copy is restricted to in-frame clones and leaves out a portion. The table lists around 140,000 clones, around 76% of them singletons. Study-wide findings and caveats: According to an earlier analysis, most TCR beta V segments yielded productive rearrangements about 90% or about 30% of the time. The study found most TCR sequences rare, yet found some public TCRs in many donors.

The TCR originated in a male donor in good health and CMV-seronegative. The chain employs TRBV6-1 and TRBJ2-1, with 7 bases fitting TRBD2. Sequencing was performed on PBMCs. CDR3 sequence reads: CASSEAVPSGGNEQFF. CDR3 in DNA: TGTGCCAGCAGTGAAGCAGTCCCCTCCGGGGGGAATGAGCAGTTCTTC.